Sequencing of this TCR beta chain was carried out in a study of blood T cell dynamics during melanoma immunotherapy. Study-level information: Standard first-line treatment here was pembrolizumab or nivolumab plus ipilimumab in metastatic melanoma.

A fixed DNA input of approximately 400 ng was used per bulk PBMC sample. TCRdb's table, derived via immunoSEQ multiplex PCR, lists solely in-frame clones and lacks some. The data contain approximately 13,000 clones, more than 80% of them singletons. Sample time point: week 3, after first cycle of checkpoint inhibitor. No patient had earlier systemic cancer treatment, concurrent immunosuppressants, or another active cancer. V was pared by 4 bases and J by 2 bases, with 12 bases between. Germline V gene sequence: CDR1 SGHKS, CDR2 YYEKEE (reference sequence). CDR3 size: 14 residues. This chain links TRBV5-5 with TRBJ1-2; D is undetermined. The sequenced sample was blood, obtained from a patient treated with checkpoint blockade. This TCR derives from a human donor with melanoma. Written as DNA, the CDR3 is TGTGCCAGCAGCCCGGAGGCGGGGAACTATGGCTACACCTTC. Its translation is CASSPEAGNYGYTF.